Below are 31 T cell receptor beta chains sequenced from a single sample in a study of regulatory T cells in long-lasting Graves disease. Arm-PCR of CDR3 regions and iRepertoire HTBI primers were used to build TCR beta libraries. TCRdb recomputed calls from the multiplex PCR reads with MiXCR, one row per CDR3 protein. The table records 700,000 or so distinct CDR3 sequences, approximately 31% of them present only once. As to time point: persistent/refractory GD, antithyroid drugs over 5 years with positive TRAb. RNA from PBMCs was the source of the TCR library. Sequenced here: peripheral blood mononuclear cells (PBMCs), sampled when the disease was refractory, from a patient treated with antithyroid drugs. All receptors come from a female donor with Graves disease.

This clonotype has just a few counts. The rearrangement uses TRBV20-1 and TRBJ1-1; TRBD1 is a possible D gene (6 bases). This CDR3 is 14 amino acids long. In germline, CDR1 is DFQATT, CDR2 SNEGSKA (reference sequence). The V gene lost 6 bases and the J gene lost 1 base, with 15 bases spanning the gap. The CDR3 region is CSANTGHPNTEAFF. The CDR3 DNA sequence: TGCAGTGCAAACACGGGACACCCGAACACTGAAGCTTTCTTT.

The chain joins TRBV5-1 to TRBJ1-1; possibly TRBD1 for D (6 bases). The V and J ends lost 4 bases and 1 base respectively, with 17 bases between them. There are 16 residues in the CDR3. The V gene's germline CDR1 is SGHRS and CDR2 YFSETQ. As DNA, the CDR3 is TGCGCCAGCAGCCCCTGGCCGTCGACAGGGAACACTGAAGCTTTCTTT. It is translated as CASSPWPSTGNTEAFF. The full variable domain, its missing parts supplied by reference TRBV5-1 and TRBJ1-1, is KAGVTQTPRYLIKTRGQQVTLSCSPISGHRSVSWYQQTPGQGLQFLFEYFSETQRNKGNFPGRFSGRQFSNSRSEMNVSTLELGDSALYLCASSPWPSTGNTEAFFGQGTRLTVV.

Only a few counts were recorded for this clonotype. The chain employs TRBV12-3 or TRBV12-4 and TRBJ2-7; 9 bases line up with TRBD1. The V gene end was trimmed by 5 bases and the J gene end by 7 bases; junction bases not matched to a gene: 12. This CDR3 comprises 15 residues. CDR3 region: CASSLPGTGSSEQYF. The CDR3 DNA follows: TGTGCCAGCAGTCTCCCCGGGACAGGGAGCAGTGAGCAGTACTTC.

The rearrangement uses TRBV29-1 and TRBJ2-2; D is possibly TRBD1 or TRBD2 (5 bases each). With 7 bases removed from V and 2 bases from J, the gap between germline ends came to 11 bases. The CDR3 sequence is 13 residues long. Germline V gene lookup returns CDR1 SQVTM and CDR2 ANQGSEA. The DNA of the CDR3 is TGCAGCGCCCGGGACGGTAACACCGGGGAGCTGTTTTTT. As protein: CSARDGNTGELFF.

The chain uses TRBV29-1 and TRBJ2-5; TRBD1 matches 7 bases. Looked up from germline, CDR1 is SQVTM and CDR2 is ANQGSEA. J gave up 1 base and V 7 bases, and 6 bases lay outside the gene matches. The CDR3 has 13 amino acids. CDR3 region: CSALGTAQETQYF. DNA of the CDR3: TGCAGCGCTCTGGGGACAGCCCAAGAGACCCAGTACTTC.

The rearrangement links TRBV10-3 to TRBJ1-2; no firm D call. The V end lost 3 bases, the J end lost 4 bases, and 15 bases lay between the germline ends. From germline, CDR1 is ENHRY and CDR2 SYGVKD. CDR3 size: 15 residues. CDR3 sequence (DNA): TGTGCCATCAGTGATTCTTTCGTACAGACCTATGGCTACACCTTC. Protein product: CAISDSFVQTYGYTF.

This clonotype came up a few times. The CDR3 here is CASANQNSNQPQHF. The CDR3 DNA reads as TGTGCCAGTGCAAACCAGAATAGCAATCAGCCCCAGCATTTT. The chain carries TRBV19 and TRBJ1-5; no firm D call. Trimming pared 8 bases from V and 0 bases from J, leaving 11 bases between. There are 14 residues in the CDR3. The germline gives CDR1 LNHDA, CDR2 SQIVND (reference sequence).

Regarding this clonotype: This clone may be a read error of a much larger clone one base away. V is TRBV2 and J is TRBJ1-2; 7 bases line up with TRBD1. CDR3 length equals 16 residues. J gave up 0 bases and V 6 bases, and 10 bases lay outside the gene matches. CDR1 and CDR2 from the germline V gene are SNHLY and FYNNEI. Written as DNA, the CDR3 is TGTGCCAGCAGGTCGGGACAGACAACAGCTAACTATGGCTACACCTTC. Its translation: CASRSGQTTANYGYTF.

The rearrangement joins TRBV28 to TRBJ2-2; D is unresolved. The V gene lost 9 bases and the J gene lost 7 bases, with 18 bases spanning the gap. Per the germline V gene, CDR1 is MDHEN and CDR2 is SYDVKM. The CDR3 runs to 14 residues. The CDR3 spells CASHGFERGGELFF. CDR3 bases: TGTGCCAGTCACGGGTTCGAGCGTGGCGGGGAGCTGTTTTTT.

The rearrangement links TRBV6-2 or TRBV6-3 to TRBJ1-1; the D gene is possibly TRBD1 (5 bases). V was shortened by 0 bases and J by 4 bases, with 12 bases between the two germline ends. The CDR3 sequence is 15 residues long. Germline V CDR1 and CDR2: MNHEY, SVGEGT. The CDR3 region has the DNA TGTGCCAGCAGTTACTCTGGGGGATTTGCCACTGAAGCTTTCTTT. Translating it yields CASSYSGGFATEAFF.

In its sample, this clonotype was seen a few times. This sequence joins TRBV19 and TRBJ1-5; D remains ambiguous. Germline CDR1 LNHDA, CDR2 SQIVND (reference sequence). Trimming cost V 7 bases and J 0 bases, with 13 bases left between them. This CDR3 is built from 15 residues. CDR3 sequence reads: CASKNLAYSNQPQHF. Written as DNA, the CDR3 is TGTGCCAGTAAGAATTTGGCATATAGCAATCAGCCCCAGCATTTT.

Notes on this clonotype: A much larger clone is a single base away; this may be a read error. The V and J genes are TRBV12-3 or TRBV12-4 and TRBJ1-2; 11 bases match TRBD1. This CDR3 is 16 amino acids long. The trim removed 6 bases at V and 8 bases at J, leaving 14 bases unmatched. CDR3 loop: CASSRRRRTGGEGYTF. In nucleotides, the CDR3 is TGTGCCAGCAGCCGACGGAGAAGGACAGGGGGCGAAGGCTACACCTTC.

This clonotype was observed at least ten times. Germline is not matched at one junction end, which may reflect a read error. The V and J genes are TRBV5-1 and TRBJ1-1; 9 nucleotides agree with TRBD1. The CDR3 extends over 15 amino acids. CDR1 and CDR2 (germline): SGHRS, YFSETQ. The CDR3: CASSYGTGMNTEAFF. The CDR3 DNA is TGTGCCAGCAGTTATGGGACAGGGATGAACACTGAAGCTTTCTTT.

The chain employs TRBV6-2 or TRBV6-3 and TRBJ1-5; 9 bases are a match to TRBD1. Germline V gene sequence: CDR1 MNHEY, CDR2 SVGEGT. This CDR3 has 16 residues. The junction had 7 bases not matched to a gene; V was cut back by 5 bases and J by 2 bases. The CDR3 here is CASSVRQGGGNQPQHF. The CDR3 region has the DNA TGTGCCAGCAGTGTACGACAGGGGGGAGGCAATCAGCCCCAGCATTTT.

The chain employs TRBV19 and TRBJ2-2, with D perhaps given as TRBD1 or TRBD2 (6 bases each). The V and J ends lost 3 bases and 7 bases respectively, with 15 bases between them. The length of the CDR3 is 15 residues. The germline CDR1 and CDR2 sequences are LNHDA and SQIVND (reference sequence). DNA for the CDR3: TGTGCCAGTAGTATTGGGGGGCGGATCAACGGGGAGCTGTTTTTT. Amino acid sequence: CASSIGGRINGELFF. Complete variable domain (other parts from reference TRBV19 and TRBJ2-2): DGGITQSPKYLFRKEGQNVTLSCEQNLNHDAMYWYRQDPGQGLRLIYYSQIVNDFQKGDIAEGYSVSREKKESFPLTVTSAQKNPTAFYLCASSIGGRINGELFFGEGSRLTVL.

This clonotype was picked up many times. This chain joins TRBV19 and TRBJ2-7; D is unresolved. CDR1 and CDR2 from the germline V gene are LNHDA and SQIVND (reference sequence). The CDR3 is 14 amino acids. Trimming shortened V by 6 bases and J by 0 bases, and 12 bases separated the two germline ends. The CDR3 protein is CASSVGQFSYEQYF. In DNA, the CDR3 is TGTGCCAGTAGCGTTGGCCAGTTCTCCTACGAGCAGTACTTC.

Remarks on this clonotype: One end of the junction fails to match germline, which may point to a read error. The chain uses TRBV5-1 and TRBJ2-5, with TRBD2 matching 11 bases. The germline CDR1 and CDR2 sequences are SGHRS and YFSETQ. There are 17 residues in the CDR3. The chain's CDR3 is CASSSRTSGPPQETQYF. As DNA, the CDR3 is TGTGCCAGCAGCTCGAGGACTAGCGGGCCCCCCCAAGAGACCCAGTACTTC.

Remarks on this clonotype: The missing conserved phenylalanine or tryptophan at the end of this CDR3 makes a read error likely. The gene calls are TRBV11-2 and TRBJ1-2, with D tentatively TRBD1 (5 bases). The CDR3 spans 15 residues. The germline V gene has CDR1 SGHAT and CDR2 FQNNGV. V was cut by 0 bases and J by 0 bases, with 8 bases left in between. In nucleotides, the CDR3 is TGTGCCAGCAGCTTAGAAGGGGAAGCTAACTATGGCTACACCTCC. It encodes CASSLEGEANYGYTS.

Points on this clonotype: A much larger clone is a single base away; this may be a read error. The gene calls are TRBV2 and TRBJ1-2, with TRBD1 matching over 7 bases. The CDR3 length is 13 residues. Germline loops: CDR1 SNHLY, CDR2 FYNNEI. In DNA form, the CDR3 reads TGTGCCAGCAGTTCAACAGGGGATGATGGCCACACCTTC. Translating gives CASSSTGDDGHTF.

This clonotype showed up just a few times. The V gene is TRBV7-6, the J gene TRBJ1-6; D ambiguous. CDR1 is SGHVS and CDR2 is FNYEAQ in the germline V gene. This CDR3 is 15 amino acids long. V was cut by 4 bases and J by 7 bases, with 14 bases left in between. The CDR3 nucleotides are TGTGCCAGCAGCTGGGCCCAGTCGGGAAATTCACCCCTCCACTTT. As protein: CASSWAQSGNSPLHF.

V usage is TRBV3-1 and J usage is TRBJ1-2, with D perhaps TRBD1 (5 bases). The germline V and J ends were trimmed by 4 bases and 13 bases, with 22 bases remaining between them. Germline V gene sequence: CDR1 LGHDT, CDR2 YNNKEL (reference sequence). This CDR3 contains 14 residues. CDR3: CASSRDQRRQQSTF. The CDR3 DNA follows: TGTGCCAGCAGCCGAGACCAAAGGAGACAGCAGAGCACCTTC.

The CDR3 DNA reads as TGTGCCAGGTTCCTAACAAGCGGGTCGAACGAGCAGTACTTC. This translates into CARFLTSGSNEQYF. The chain recombines TRBV7-9 with TRBJ2-7, with TRBD2 as a possible D gene (6 bases). Trimming removed 9 bases from V and 5 bases from J, with 20 bases in between. The CDR3 length is 14 residues. Per germline, CDR1 SEHNR and CDR2 FQNEAQ (reference sequence).

The V gene is TRBV12-3 or TRBV12-4, the J gene TRBJ1-5; 9 bases align to TRBD1. CDR3 length: 15 residues. The ends lost 6 bases at V and 3 bases at J; junction bases unmatched: 6. This CDR3 is CASRKTGGINQPQHF. The CDR3 DNA is TGTGCCAGCAGGAAAACAGGGGGCATCAATCAGCCCCAGCATTTT.

This chain links TRBV20-1 with TRBJ2-7, with TRBD2 matching over 9 bases. The CDR3 contains 15 residues. CDR1 DFQATT and CDR2 SNEGSKA come from the germline V gene (reference sequence). Unmatched junction bases numbered 5, after V lost 0 bases and J lost 2 bases. The CDR3 region is CSARDRASGAYEQYF. The CDR3 DNA is TGCAGTGCTAGAGATCGGGCTAGCGGGGCCTACGAGCAGTACTTC.

As concerns this clonotype: A far more abundant clone sits one base away, making this likely a read error. Because it lacks the conserved phenylalanine or tryptophan at the end, this CDR3 is likely a read error. The J gene is TRBJ1-1, the V gene TRBV28; D possibly corresponds to TRBD1 (5 bases). The CDR3 sequence is 13 residues long. Trimming removed 6 bases from V and 0 bases from J, with 8 bases in between. Germline V CDR1 and CDR2: MDHEN, SYDVKM. The CDR3 nucleotides read TGTGCCAGCAGGGAGACAGTGAACACTGAAGCTTTCATT. Translation gives CASRETVNTEAFI.

The V gene is TRBV2, the J gene TRBJ2-7; D remains unclear. Germline assignment: CDR1 SNHLY and CDR2 FYNNEI. The CDR3 runs 14 residues. The V end lost 8 bases, the J end lost 2 bases, and 16 bases lay between the germline ends. The CDR3 here is CASAKGGYPYEQYF. Here the CDR3 DNA reads TGTGCCAGCGCAAAAGGCGGCTACCCCTACGAGCAGTACTTC.

Regarding this clonotype: One end of the junction fails to match germline, which may point to a read error. The genes are TRBV2 and TRBJ2-4; the match to TRBD2 covers 8 bases. Per germline, CDR1 SNHLY and CDR2 FYNNEI. CDR3 size: 16 residues. The CDR3 sequence: CVSSSSGGLGKNIQYF. Here the CDR3 DNA reads TGTGTCAGCAGCTCGTCGGGAGGGTTGGGCAAAAACATTCAGTACTTC. Full variable domain (missing parts from reference TRBV2 and TRBJ2-4): EPEVTQTPSHQVTQMGQEVILRCVPISNHLYFYWYRQILGQKVEFLVSFYNNEISEKSEIFDDQFSVERPDGSNFTLKIRSTKLEDSAMYFCVSSSSGGLGKNIQYFGAGTRLSVL.

The chain recombines TRBV2 with TRBJ2-3, with no clear D. The CDR3 extends over 15 amino acids. V lost 7 bases and J lost 0, with 14 bases in between. CDR1 and CDR2 from the germline V gene are SNHLY and FYNNEI. CDR3 in DNA: TGTGCCAGCACGAAAGGGCACCCTAGCACAGATACGCAGTATTTT. This gives the protein CASTKGHPSTDTQYF.

This clonotype has a handful of counts. The chain combines TRBV7-6 with TRBJ1-6; possibly TRBD1 for D (5 bases). The germline V and J ends were trimmed by 4 bases and 7 bases, with 14 bases remaining between them. Germline V gene data show CDR1 as SGHVS and CDR2 as FNYEAQ. CDR3 length: 15 amino acids. This chain's CDR3 is CASSSQGLGNSPLHF. CDR3 DNA sequence: TGTGCCAGCAGCTCGCAGGGACTGGGCAATTCACCCCTCCACTTT.

This clonotype was found a few times. J is TRBJ1-1 and V is TRBV12-3 or TRBV12-4; TRBD1 is a possible D gene (6 bases). The CDR3 has 16 amino acids. V lost 6 bases to trimming and J lost 1 base, with 18 bases between them. The CDR3 DNA reads TGTGCCAGCAGAAAAGGGAAGGGGGTGAAGAACACTGAAGCTTTCTTT. It codes for CASRKGKGVKNTEAFF.

The rearrangement links TRBV4-1 to TRBJ1-1; D remains ambiguous. Germline lookup yields CDR1 MGHRA and CDR2 YSYEKL. The V and J ends lost 1 base and 7 bases respectively, with 13 bases between them. This CDR3 spans 14 amino acids. Here the CDR3 reads CASSQAPGTDEAFF. CDR3 sequence (DNA): TGCGCCAGCAGCCAAGCTCCAGGAACCGATGAAGCTTTCTTT.